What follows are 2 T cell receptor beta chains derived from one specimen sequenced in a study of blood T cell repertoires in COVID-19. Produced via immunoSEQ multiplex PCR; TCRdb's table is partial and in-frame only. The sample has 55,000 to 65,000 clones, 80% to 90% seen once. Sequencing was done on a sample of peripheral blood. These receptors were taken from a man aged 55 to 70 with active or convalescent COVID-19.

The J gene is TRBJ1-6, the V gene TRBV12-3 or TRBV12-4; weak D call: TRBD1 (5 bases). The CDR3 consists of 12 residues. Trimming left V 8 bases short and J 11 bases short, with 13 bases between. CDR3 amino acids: CASGLQGPPLHF. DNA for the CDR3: TGTGCCAGCGGCCTTCAGGGTCCACCCCTCCACTTT.

CDR3 amino acids: CASSQDTSFYGYTF. CDR3 nucleotides: TGTGCCAGCAGCCAAGACACAAGTTTCTATGGCTACACCTTC. The chain employs TRBV4-2 and TRBJ1-2, with D uncertain. The V gene lost 0 bases and the J gene lost 4 bases, with 9 bases spanning the gap. In germline, CDR1 is LGHNA, CDR2 YNFKEQ. The CDR3 runs 14 residues.